This T cell receptor (beta chain) was documented in a study of type 1 regulatory T cells. Study-wide context: T-allo10 is an in vitro-generated, Tr1-enriched CD4 T cell product specific for alloantigen.

About this clonotype: Its target is not known.

The CDR3 spans 15 residues. Germline loops: CDR1 SGHRS, CDR2 YFSETQ. Trimming removed 3 bases at V and 0 bases at J, with 11 bases between. General study findings and limits: Compared with non-Tr1 cells, Tr1 cells showed a narrower TCR repertoire.

TCRdb re-analysed the reads in MiXCR, keeping a single row per CDR3 protein. The sample consists of roughly 65,000 distinct CDR3 sequences, about 48% of them appearing once. The clonotype was recovered from a human donor in good health. Sequenced input: cultured non-Tr1 T cells, either the whole culture or a sorted T cell fraction (not recorded which). This sequence joins TRBV5-1 and TRBJ2-3, with D unclear. CDR3 amino acids: CASSSAVQSTDTQYF. Written as DNA, the CDR3 is TGCGCCAGCAGCTCTGCTGTGCAAAGCACAGATACGCAGTATTTT.